One T cell receptor beta chain is described in this entry. Its antigen remains unknown. Germline assignment: CDR1 MNHNS and CDR2 SASEGT. V was shortened by 4 bases and J by 11 bases, with 11 bases between the two germline ends. This CDR3 comprises 11 residues. One entry per CDR3 protein results from TCRdb running MiXCR on the reads. The table includes 150,000 to 200,000 distinct CDR3 sequences, less than 25% detected once. These data are taken from a study of T cell repertoires in cytomegalovirus infection. The wider study: Carrying CMV and the relevant HLA type showed in public TCR beta signatures. Study findings and constraints: Individuals carrying CMV plus the relevant HLA were identified by cumulative frequency of public TCR beta families.

The origin of this receptor is a human donor in good health (CMV status not recorded). Some clones in this sample may be carry-over from other donors' samples. This chain uses TRBV6-1 with TRBJ1-1; D is uncertain. This sample comprised CD8+ T cells from cultured PBMCs, obtained from culture after CMV antigen stimulation. The CDR3 nucleotides read TGTGCCAGCAGTGCGGCTTACTGGGCTTTCTTT. Protein: CASSAAYWAFF.